Here is one T cell receptor (beta chain) with its context. This clone has only a few counts. This receptor's antigen is unknown. No per-base quality is available; no much larger clone lies one base away. The data derive from a study of metastatic and nonmetastatic thyroid tumors (dated by TCRdb to 2019 to 2021). General notes on the study: The researchers compared repertoires between peripheral blood samples and tumor or nodule tissue samples from patients with malignant or benign thyroid disease. Results and caveats for the whole study, not just this receptor: TCR beta diversity was reported as significantly higher in malignant tumors than in benign nodules, in both blood and tumor samples.

No treatment had been received by any patient before thyroid surgery. Patient clinical samples collected from the early 2010s to the late 2010s were retrospectively analysed using T-cell receptor beta sequencing. Measured from the cysteine to the phenylalanine, the CDR3 is 17 residues long. The sequence is cut down to CDR3 DNA, 51 bases in frame from base 1. Per the germline V gene, MNHEY is the CDR1 and SVGAGI is the CDR2. V loses 0 bases, J loses 5 bases, and the germline ends lie 17 bases apart. Receptor amplification or capture employed PCR. This sample was sequenced with an Illumina HiSeq 4000. High-throughput sequencing was used to profile the TCR beta-chain CDR3 region of each patient. The authors processed their data as follows. The researchers built a classifier to tell apart papillary thyroid cancer patients with distant metastasis, based on CDR3 differences among clinicopathological groups. Repertoire diversity was assessed with the Shannon index, and tumor-blood repertoire similarity with the Morisita-Horn index. TCRdb itself trimmed the public reads at Q25 with fastp, ran MiXCR and retained productive beta chains. The V and J calls and clone size come from TCRdb's table, not from the authors' own analysis. For this sample there are 30,000 to 35,000 clones; 25% to 35% appear just once. The ten largest clonotypes hold around 28% of the sample.

Sequencing was carried out using blood. The chain was built from TRBV6-5 and TRBJ2-1; the D gene is unclear. The clonotype was recovered from a female donor with papillary thyroid cancer or a benign thyroid nodule (not recorded which). Some clones in this sample may be carry-over from other donors' samples. CDR3 sequence: CASSYSLEGWANNEQFF. The nucleotides read TGTGCCAGCAGTTACTCGTTGGAAGGTTGGGCCAACAATGAGCAGTTCTTC.